The 10 T cell receptor beta chains below all came from one sample that was sequenced in a study of T cell clonality in common variable immunodeficiency. The data were produced by immunoSEQ multiplex PCR, yet TCRdb's version contains in-frame clones alone and is incomplete. In total the sample includes fewer than 12,000 clones, none of them seen once. Whole-study findings and limits: Reportedly, TCR beta sequences from common variable immunodeficiency showed fewer deletions and N-nucleotide insertions.

These receptors have no identified antigens. Sample: peripheral blood mononuclear cells. These TCRs come from a human donor with common variable immunodeficiency.

This clone turned up a few times. The read finishes 3 residues shy of the CDR3 end, and the germline J gene is used to complete it. The chain employs TRBV2 and TRBJ2-7; D is ambiguous. Germline assignment: CDR1 SNHLY and CDR2 FYNNEI. The CDR3 length is 12 residues. Trimming removed 6 bases at V and 3 bases at J, with 9 bases between. The CDR3 here is CASRVGNYEQYF. Partial CDR3 DNA: TGTGCCAGCAGGGTGGGCAACTACGAG.

Remarks on this clone: From the germline J gene comes the end of the CDR3, since the read stops 3 residues before it. V and J are TRBV18 and TRBJ2-7; the D is unclear. The CDR3 runs 15 residues. Germline V gene lookup returns CDR1 KGHSH and CDR2 LQKENI. Trimming removed 0 bases from V and 6 bases from J, with 15 bases in between. CDR3 sequence reads: CASSPPAVPRLEQYF. The CDR3 DNA, read in part, is TGTGCCAGCTCACCACCGGCCGTCCCTCGTCTCGAG.

The CDR3 protein is CASNDPGGSGNTIYF. The part of the CDR3 DNA that was read is TGTGCCAGTAACGACCCGGGGGGCTCTGGAAACACC. The rearrangement uses TRBV19 and TRBJ1-3; possible D gene TRBD1, 5 bases. Sequencing ends 3 residues short of the CDR3 end; the germline J gene provides the rest. There are 15 residues in the CDR3. CDR1 and CDR2 from the germline V gene are LNHDA and SQIVND (reference sequence). V gave up 7 bases and J gave up 0 bases, with 13 bases separating them.

This clone was recorded a few times. The CDR3 end falls 3 residues outside the read, so it is completed with the germline J gene. The chain is built from TRBV7-9 and TRBJ1-2, with unresolved D. Looked up from germline, CDR1 is SEHNR and CDR2 is FQNEAQ (reference sequence). V gave up 5 bases and J gave up 2 bases, with 12 bases separating them. The CDR3 runs 14 residues. CDR3 sequence reads: CASSLGSGNYGYTF. Partial CDR3 DNA: TGTGCCAGCAGCCTAGGGTCGGGGAACTATGGC.

This clone was detected a few times. The DNA ends 3 residues before the CDR3 does, and the rest of the CDR3 is filled in from the germline J gene. The chain has TRBV19 and TRBJ2-7; 12 nucleotides agree with TRBD2. Germline CDR1 and CDR2: LNHDA and SQIVND (reference sequence). The CDR3 loop spans 19 amino acids. Trimming removed 4 bases from V and 4 bases from J; junction bases left unmatched: 17. The CDR3 loop reads CASSSQRTSGETGVYEQYF. Incomplete CDR3 DNA: TGTGCCAGTAGTAGCCAGAGGACTAGCGGGGAGACTGGTGTATACGAG.

CDR3 loop: CASSLAFPRGETQYF. The CDR3 bases that were read are TGTGCCAGCAGCTTAGCGTTCCCCCGCGGGGAGACC. J is TRBJ2-5 and V is TRBV7-9; D is perhaps TRBD2 (5 bases). The CDR3 end is not reached by the read, which stops 3 residues before it; the germline J gene fills it in. The germline V and J ends were trimmed by 0 bases and 5 bases, with 13 bases remaining between them. This CDR3 has 15 amino acids. Germline-derived CDR1 and CDR2 are SEHNR and FQNEAQ (reference sequence).

Details on this clone: The CDR3 end falls 3 residues outside the read, so it is completed with the germline J gene. The V and J genes are TRBV18 and TRBJ2-1, with D unclear. This CDR3 is 15 amino acids long. CDR1 KGHSH and CDR2 LQKENI come from the germline V gene. V was shortened by 0 bases and J by 6 bases, with 12 bases between the two germline ends. The CDR3 bases that were read are TGTGCCAGCTCACCACCCGTCCCGGGTTCCAATGAG. Translating it yields CASSPPVPGSNE. The full CDR3 protein is CASSPPVPGSNEQFF.

The table lists this clone with a few counts. The read ends 3 residues before the CDR3 terminus; that terminus is restored from the germline J gene. The rearrangement links TRBV18 to TRBJ2-7, with 9 bases matching TRBD1. CDR1 KGHSH and CDR2 LQKENI come from the germline V gene. V lost 3 bases and J lost 2; bases outside the gene matches: 5. CDR3 length: 15 residues. Here the CDR3 reads CASSPGRDRAYEQYF. CDR3 DNA, as far as it was read: TGTGCCAGCTCACCGGGGAGGGACAGGGCCTACGAG.

With respect to this clone: The read terminates 3 residues before the CDR3 end, so the remaining end is supplied by the germline J gene. This chain links TRBV5-6 with TRBJ2-1, with D possibly TRBD1 on 6 matching bases. V was trimmed by 0 bases and J by 7 bases, leaving 11 bases between them. The CDR3 contains 14 residues. Germline assignment: CDR1 SGHDT and CDR2 YYEEEE. The CDR3 spells CASSLVPRGNEQFF. The sequenced part of the CDR3 DNA is TGTGCCAGCAGCTTGGTCCCCAGGGGAAATGAG.

A few counts support this clone. The read finishes 3 residues shy of the CDR3 end, and the germline J gene is used to complete it. V usage is TRBV7-6 and J usage is TRBJ2-1, with D maybe TRBD2 (6 bases). Per germline, CDR1 SGHVS and CDR2 FNYEAQ. The ends were cut back, 1 base at V and 8 bases at J, with 12 bases in the middle. CDR3 length: 14 residues. The CDR3 protein is CASSLGTGEYEQFF. CDR3 DNA (partial): TGTGCCAGCAGCTTAGGAACGGGGGAATATGAG.